This TCR beta chain was sequenced during a study of T cells in Graves' hyperthyroidism and ophthalmopathy. The study, taken as a whole, reports: Appearing also in blood were most of the thyroid clonotypes expanded above 0.001. Ophthalmopathy was told apart from stable hyperthyroidism by a 13 V-J model.

A few counts support this clonotype. What it recognizes is unknown. Exclusions: uncontrolled infection, other autoimmune disease, pregnancy, lactation. Diagnostic assessment was based on clinical symptoms, serum thyroxine and TRAb, thyroid ultrasound and orbital computed tomography. V lost 7 bases and J lost 11, with 22 bases in between. This CDR3 region has 14 residues. Germline V gene lookup returns CDR1 KGHDR and CDR2 SFDVKD. Amplified regions were TCR beta CDR3 sequences from RNA transcripts. During a first-round RT-PCR of the TCR CDR3, the HTBI primer set was used. One entry per CDR3 protein results from TCRdb running MiXCR on the multiplex PCR reads. The sample has about 400,000 distinct CDR3 sequences; 13% are singletons.

V is TRBV24-1 and J is TRBJ1-1; possible D gene TRBD1, 5 bases. This clonotype was sampled from a woman between 18 and 30 years old with Graves' hyperthyroidism. Sequencing input: blood. CDR3 nucleotides: TGTGCCACCAGCCATTTACAGGTCCGTGGAGTCGCTTTCTTT. Protein product: CATSHLQVRGVAFF.